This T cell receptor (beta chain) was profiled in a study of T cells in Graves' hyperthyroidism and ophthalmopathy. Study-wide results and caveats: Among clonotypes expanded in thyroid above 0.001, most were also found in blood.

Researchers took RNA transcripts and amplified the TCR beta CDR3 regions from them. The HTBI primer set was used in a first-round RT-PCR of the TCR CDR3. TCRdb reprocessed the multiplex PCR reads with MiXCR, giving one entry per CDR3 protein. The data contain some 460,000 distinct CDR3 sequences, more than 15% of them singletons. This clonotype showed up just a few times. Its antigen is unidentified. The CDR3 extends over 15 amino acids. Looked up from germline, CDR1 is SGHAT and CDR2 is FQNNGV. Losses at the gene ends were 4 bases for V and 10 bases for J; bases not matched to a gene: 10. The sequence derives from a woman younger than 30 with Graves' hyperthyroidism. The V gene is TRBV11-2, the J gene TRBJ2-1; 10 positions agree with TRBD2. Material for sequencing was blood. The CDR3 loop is CASSSLAGAFQEQFF. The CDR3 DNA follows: TGTGCCAGCAGCTCCCTAGCGGGGGCCTTCCAAGAGCAGTTCTTC.